The next 10 T cell receptor beta chains were all read from a single sample in a study of Tregs in tolerant kidney transplant recipients. Profiling relied on immunoSEQ multiplex PCR, and the TCRdb table lists in-frame clones only, not all of them. Among 60,000 or so clones, roughly 88% were seen once, and the ten largest hold 2.1%. The specimen was Tregs from blood, collected before the transplant. The receptors come from a human donor who received a combined kidney and bone marrow transplant.

The V gene is TRBV5-5, the J gene TRBJ1-3; possibly TRBD1 for D (6 bases). Germline CDR1 and CDR2: SGHKS and YYEKEE (reference sequence). Trimming left V 0 bases short and J 5 bases short, with 9 bases between. This CDR3 contains 14 residues. This CDR3 is CASSLEGGRNTIYF. The DNA for the CDR3 is TGTGCCAGCAGCTTGGAGGGGGGCAGAAACACCATATATTTT. The complete variable domain, with remaining parts taken from reference TRBV5-5 and TRBJ1-3, reads DAGVTQSPTHLIKTRGQQVTLRCSPISGHKSVSWYQQVLGQGPQFIFQYYEKEERGRGNFPDRFSARQFPNYSSELNVNALLLGDSALYLCASSLEGGRNTIYFGEGSWLTVV.

This chain connects TRBV18 to TRBJ1-4; D is undetermined. Germline CDR1 and CDR2: KGHSH and LQKENI. V was pared by 0 bases and J by 7 bases, with 12 bases between. The CDR3 has 15 amino acids. The CDR3 DNA reads TGTGCCAGCTCACCACCCGGGGAGGGAGGTGAAAAACTGTTTTTT. Translated: CASSPPGEGGEKLFF.

This rearrangement joins TRBV11-3 to TRBJ2-1, with 9 bases aligning to TRBD2. The J segment lost 8 bases and the V segment lost 5 bases, leaving 19 bases of the junction unmatched. Germline CDR1 SGHNT, CDR2 YENEEA. This CDR3 is 18 amino acids long. For the CDR3, the DNA is TGTGCCAGCAGCCCCCCGAGGGGGACTAGCTGGGAGGTGGATGAGCAGTTCTTC. It translates to CASSPPRGTSWEVDEQFF.

This sequence joins TRBV21-1 and TRBJ1-1; the table names TRBD1, a call not compared with the DNA. TRBV21-1 is annotated as a pseudogene. This CDR3 has 16 amino acids. This chain's CDR3 is CASSSLDRGRNTEAFF. As DNA, the CDR3 is TGTGCCAGCAGCAGTCTGGACAGGGGCCGGAACACTGAAGCTTTCTTT.

The chain carries TRBV5-4 and TRBJ1-4; tentative D call: TRBD1 (6 bases). The CDR3 totals 14 residues. V was trimmed by 4 bases and J by 8 bases, leaving 15 bases between them. Per the germline V gene, CDR1 is SGHNT and CDR2 is YYREEE (reference sequence). The CDR3 sequence: CASSTGGTHEKLFF. In nucleotides, the CDR3 is TGTGCCAGCAGCACTGGGGGGACACACGAAAAACTGTTTTTT.

This clone was recorded once. This rearrangement joins TRBV5-5 to TRBJ2-7; no firm D call. The V end was cut by 4 bases, the J end by 1 base, with 15 bases between. Germline V gene data show CDR1 as SGHKS and CDR2 as YYEKEE (reference sequence). The CDR3 runs to 15 residues. CDR3 residues: CASSLGLFDSYEQYF. Here the CDR3 DNA reads TGTGCCAGCAGCCTGGGGTTATTCGATTCCTACGAGCAGTACTTC.

This clone was seen more than once but under ten times. The chain combines TRBV19 with TRBJ1-4; TRBD1 might be the D (6 bases). V lost 6 bases and J lost 3, with 14 bases in between. CDR3 length: 15 amino acids. Germline V gene data show CDR1 as LNHDA and CDR2 as SQIVND (reference sequence). CDR3 coding DNA: TGTGCCAGTAGCCTGGGGACACGGCCTAATGAAAAACTGTTTTTT. Encoded protein: CASSLGTRPNEKLFF.

The chain has TRBV7-2 and TRBJ1-6, with 7 bases matching TRBD1. The ends lost 5 bases at V and 6 bases at J; junction bases unmatched: 4. This CDR3 comprises 14 residues. Germline V lookup: CDR1 SGHTA, CDR2 FQGNSA. The CDR3 region is CASSPGTVNSPLHF. CDR3 in DNA: TGTGCCAGCAGCCCAGGGACAGTTAATTCACCCCTCCACTTT.

The chain recombines TRBV5-1 with TRBJ2-3; TRBD2 matches 9 bases. The CDR3 sequence is 17 residues long. Trimming cost V 4 bases and J 4 bases; bases outside gene matches: 13. Germline assignment: CDR1 SGHRS and CDR2 YFSETQ. CDR3 sequence: CASSLRRAGGGADTQYF. In DNA, the CDR3 is TGCGCCAGCAGCCTCCGGCGGGCGGGAGGGGGCGCAGATACGCAGTATTTT.

The V call is TRBV2, the J call TRBJ1-5; D unresolved. The CDR3 covers 13 residues. V was cut by 5 bases and J by 4 bases, with 9 bases left in between. Germline-derived CDR1 and CDR2 are SNHLY and FYNNEI. This CDR3 is CASSLAVNQPQHF. As DNA, the CDR3 is TGTGCCAGCAGTCTGGCAGTTAATCAGCCCCAGCATTTT.